Detailed here is one T cell receptor beta chain. This clone's antigen is unknown. There are no base qualities to consult, and no much larger clone falls within one base. TCRbeta CDR3 regions were amplified from genomic DNA using the immunoSEQ Assay, a bias-controlled multiplex PCR. In the authors' own workflow: Within the assay, amplification of reference gene primers was used to estimate how many nucleated cells each sample contained. To quantify the absolute abundance of each unique TCRbeta CDR3 rearrangement, sequence reads were collapsed and filtered. For each sample, productive Simpson clonality was calculated as the square root of Simpson's diversity index over productive rearrangements. What TCRdb holds here is the immuneACCESS table cut down to in-frame rearrangements. Part of the clones is not present; checked against another copy, under half of the missing clones reflect an unresolved V gene, and the others are unexplained. Clone size and V and J calls were adopted from that table, with D and trimming inferred from the DNA. For this sample there are approximately 300,000 clones; roughly 89% appear just once. Together, the top ten hold 4.5% to 6.5% of the sample.

The data originate from a study of blood T cell repertoires in COVID-19 (dated by TCRdb to 2020 to 2022). With respect to the entire study: Collaborator samples came from the United States, Italy and Spain and covered acute and convalescent phases of COVID-19. The prospective study material was composed of cDNA or gDNA derived from T cells, B-cell-depleted T cells, or PBMCs. Deeply sampled blood TCRbeta repertoires from subjects exposed to, actively infected with, or recovered from COVID-19 were included in the dataset. The repertoires were released in a freely available public database meant as a resource for research on the immune response to SARS-CoV-2. The samples were drawn from two sources: the first 160 participants of the ongoing ImmuneRACE study, and fewer than 1,500 subjects contributed by 6 global collaborators. Sample metadata almost always included a de-identified subject ID, COVID-19 status, age in years and sex. Where available, HLA class I and class II types were taken from metadata supplied by the sample provider and were not determined by assay-based typing.

Participants in the prospective study were enrolled through a virtual design, were aged about 18 to 100 years, and lived in roughly 24 United States geographic areas. Cohort assignment in the prospective study relied on participant-reported clinical history from a screening survey and a study questionnaire. Recovered participants in ImmuneRACE Cohort 3 were defined by two consecutive negative NP/OP PCR tests, clearance by a healthcare professional, or resolution of symptoms. In the prospective study, whole blood, serum and a nasopharyngeal or oropharyngeal swab were collected from each participant by mobile phlebotomists. Prospective study participants could optionally give additional blood draws and questionnaires over a roughly two-month period. Before DNA extraction, blood samples from the prospective study were shipped at room temperature or frozen. General conclusions and limits of the study: The quantity of clinical and demographic metadata differed by source and by participant and was supplied without curation.

After removal of 3 bases from V and 2 bases from J, the junction retains 6 bases not matched to a gene. From cysteine to phenylalanine, the CDR3 is 15 amino acids long. The entry retains the CDR3 DNA only, 45 bases that are in frame from base 1. CDR1 ENHRY and CDR2 SYGVKD are derived from the germline V gene. Recombination connected TRBV10-3 to TRBJ1-2; 7 central nucleotides agree with TRBD1. The receptor was isolated from a man aged 60 to 69 who had recovered from COVID-19. Sequencing was done on a sample of PBMCs or T cells enriched from blood (not recorded which). The base sequence is TGTGCCATCAGTGATGAAGGGGGCCGAAACTATGGCTACACCTTC. Its protein is CAISDEGGRNYGYTF.